This T cell receptor (beta chain) was sequenced for a study of T cell repertoires in cytomegalovirus infection. Study context: Public TCR beta signatures indicated both CMV infection and matching HLA type.

This clonotype has a handful of counts. Its antigen is unknown. General study results and limits: There were carriers of CMV plus the relevant HLA, and cumulative public TCR beta family frequency identified them. Predominance within the ex vivo response was attributable to HLA-C-restricted CMV-specific TCR beta clonotypes.

In TCRdb, the reads were re-called with MiXCR into one record per CDR3 protein. The sample has a few hundred thousand distinct CDR3 sequences; more than 8% are singletons. Germline CDR1 SQVTM, CDR2 ANQGSEA. The CDR3 is 12 amino acids. The V and J ends lost 4 bases and 7 bases respectively, with 10 bases between them. The material sequenced was PBMCs. This TCR was recovered from a human donor in good health (CMV status not recorded). Some clones in this sample may be carry-over from other donors' samples. V gene TRBV29-1 combines with J gene TRBJ1-4; D remains ambiguous. CDR3 residues: CSVGAGREKLFF. The CDR3 nucleotides are TGCAGCGTTGGGGCCGGGCGTGAAAAACTGTTTTTT.